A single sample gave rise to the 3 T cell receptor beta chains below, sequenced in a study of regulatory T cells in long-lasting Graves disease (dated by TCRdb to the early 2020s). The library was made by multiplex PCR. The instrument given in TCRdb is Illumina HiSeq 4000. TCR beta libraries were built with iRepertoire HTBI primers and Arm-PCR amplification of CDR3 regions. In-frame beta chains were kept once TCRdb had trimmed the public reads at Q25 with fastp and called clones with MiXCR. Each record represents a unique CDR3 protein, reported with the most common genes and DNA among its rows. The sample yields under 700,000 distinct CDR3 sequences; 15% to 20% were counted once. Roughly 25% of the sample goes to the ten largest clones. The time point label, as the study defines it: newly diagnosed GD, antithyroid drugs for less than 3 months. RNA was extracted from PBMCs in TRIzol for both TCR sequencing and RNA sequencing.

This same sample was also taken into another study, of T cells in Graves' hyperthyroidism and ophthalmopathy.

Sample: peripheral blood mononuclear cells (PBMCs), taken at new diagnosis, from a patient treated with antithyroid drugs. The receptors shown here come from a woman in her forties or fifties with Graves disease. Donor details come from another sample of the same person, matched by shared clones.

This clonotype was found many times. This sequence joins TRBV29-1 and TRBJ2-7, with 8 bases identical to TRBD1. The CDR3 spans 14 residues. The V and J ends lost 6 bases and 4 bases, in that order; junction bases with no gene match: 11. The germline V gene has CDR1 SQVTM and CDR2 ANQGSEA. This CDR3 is CSVQAGGQGYEQYF. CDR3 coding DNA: TGCAGCGTCCAAGCAGGGGGCCAGGGGTACGAGCAGTACTTC.

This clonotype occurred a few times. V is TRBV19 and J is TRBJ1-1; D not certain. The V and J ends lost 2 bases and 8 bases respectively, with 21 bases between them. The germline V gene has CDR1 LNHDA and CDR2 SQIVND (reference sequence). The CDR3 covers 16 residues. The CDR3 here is CASSISGNLGLREAFF. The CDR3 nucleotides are TGTGCCAGTAGTATATCTGGAAATTTGGGTCTTCGGGAAGCTTTCTTT.

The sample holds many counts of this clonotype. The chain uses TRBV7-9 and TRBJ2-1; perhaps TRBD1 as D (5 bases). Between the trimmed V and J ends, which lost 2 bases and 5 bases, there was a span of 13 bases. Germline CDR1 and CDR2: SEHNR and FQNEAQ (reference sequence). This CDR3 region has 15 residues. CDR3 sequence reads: CASSLFDSQDNEQFF. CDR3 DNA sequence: TGTGCCAGCAGCTTATTCGACTCACAGGACAATGAGCAGTTCTTC.